The text below deals with one T cell receptor beta chain. It has no known antigen specificity. Base qualities are missing; no much larger clone stands one base away. This sample is part of a study of blood T cell repertoires in COVID-19 (dated by TCRdb to 2020 to 2021). Study-wide context: Samples covering the acute and convalescent phases of COVID-19 were provided by collaborators in the United States, Italy and Spain. Where HLA class I and class II types were available, the types were taken from metadata supplied by the sample provider, not from assay-based typing. The material from the prospective study consisted of cDNA or gDNA derived from T cells, B-cell-depleted T cells, or PBMCs. The sample metadata nearly always contained a de-identified subject ID, COVID-19 status, age in years and sex. A freely available public database, intended as a resource for researchers studying the immune response to SARS-CoV-2, is where the repertoires were released. The samples were drawn from the first 160 participants of the ongoing ImmuneRACE study and from more than 1,000 subjects provided by 6 global collaborators. Deeply sampled blood TCRbeta repertoires from subjects exposed to, actively infected with, or recovered from COVID-19 were included in the dataset. Broader findings and caveats from the paper: The amount of clinical and demographic metadata varied by source and participant and was provided uncurated.

The germline V gene yields SGHDT for CDR1 and YYEEEE for CDR2. V lost 1 base and J lost 3 bases; the stretch between them is 10 bases long. The CDR3 measures 14 amino acids from cysteine to phenylalanine. Only CDR3 DNA remains: 42 bases, in frame from the first base. TCRbeta CDR3 regions were amplified from genomic DNA using the immunoSEQ Assay, a bias-controlled multiplex PCR. Per the source publication's procedure: Nucleated cell counts per sample were estimated from amplification of reference gene primers within the assay. To quantify the absolute abundance of each unique TCRbeta CDR3 rearrangement, sequence reads were collapsed and filtered. Productive Simpson clonality was computed per sample as the square root of Simpson's diversity index over productive rearrangements. TCRdb re-hosts the immuneACCESS table, in-frame sequences only. Its copies lack some clones; in the studies checked, an unresolved V gene accounts for under half of them, and the cause for the rest is not known. V and J calls plus clone size are reproduced from that table; the DNA served to infer D and trimming. Within this sample are more than 400,000 clones, with approximately 86% of them counted one time only. Roughly 0.7% of the sample belongs to the ten largest clones.

Participants in the prospective study were enrolled through a virtual design, were aged about 18 to 100 years, and lived in 20 to 30 United States geographic areas. In the prospective study, participants were assigned to cohorts based on the clinical history participants reported in a screening survey and a study questionnaire. For ImmuneRACE Cohort 3, a participant was defined as recovered based on two consecutive negative NP/OP PCR tests, clearance by a healthcare professional, or resolution of symptoms. In the prospective study, mobile phlebotomists collected whole blood, serum and a nasopharyngeal or oropharyngeal swab from each participant. Over a roughly 2-month period, participants in the prospective study had the option of providing additional blood draws and questionnaires. Prospective study blood samples were shipped either frozen or at room temperature before DNA extraction.

This sequence was found in a woman aged 18 to 35 who had recovered from COVID-19. The V and J genes are TRBV5-6 and TRBJ1-1, with the identity of the D gene unclear. The specimen was PBMCs or T cells enriched from blood (not recorded which). The nucleotide sequence reads as follows: TGTGCCAGCAGCTTGAGAGGGAGTTACACTGAAGCTTTCTTT. This yields the protein CASSLRGSYTEAFF.